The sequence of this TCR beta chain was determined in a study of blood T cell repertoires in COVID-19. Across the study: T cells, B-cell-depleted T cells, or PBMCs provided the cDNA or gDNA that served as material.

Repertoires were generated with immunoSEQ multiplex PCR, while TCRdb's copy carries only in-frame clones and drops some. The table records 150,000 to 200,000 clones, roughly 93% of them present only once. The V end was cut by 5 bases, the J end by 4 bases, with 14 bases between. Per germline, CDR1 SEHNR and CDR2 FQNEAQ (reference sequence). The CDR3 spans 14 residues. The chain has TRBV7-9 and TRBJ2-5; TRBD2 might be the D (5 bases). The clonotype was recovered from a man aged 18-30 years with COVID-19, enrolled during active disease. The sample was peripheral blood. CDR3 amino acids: CASSRTDYLETQYF. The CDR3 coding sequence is TGTGCCAGCAGCCGTACCGACTACTTAGAGACCCAGTACTTC.